Below are 10 T cell receptor beta chains sequenced from a single sample in a study of blood T cell repertoires in COVID-19. Profiling relied on immunoSEQ multiplex PCR, and the TCRdb table lists in-frame clones only, not all of them. Of about 200,000 clones in the sample, roughly 90% are singletons; the top ten hold approximately 1.5%. The specimen sequenced was peripheral blood. The receptors originated from a man younger than 35 with active or convalescent COVID-19.

The chain recombines TRBV6-5 with TRBJ1-2, with TRBD1 identical over 7 bases. The germline V gene encodes CDR1 MNHEY and CDR2 SVGAGI. The CDR3 contains 15 residues. The V gene end was trimmed by 2 bases and the J gene end by 4 bases; junction bases not matched to a gene: 7. In DNA, the CDR3 is TGTGCCAGCAGTTACAATGAGGGGGCGTCCTATGGCTACACCTTC. It codes for CASSYNEGASYGYTF.

The rearrangement links TRBV15 to TRBJ1-2, with D possibly matching TRBD1 (5 bases). CDR3 length: 13 amino acids. CDR1 and CDR2 (germline): LNHNV, YYDKDF (reference sequence). Trimming took off 4 bases at V and 4 bases at J, with 10 bases between the two ends. The CDR3 region has the DNA TGTGCCACCAGCACTCAGGGTTTCTATGGCTACACCTTC. This gives the protein CATSTQGFYGYTF.

The CDR3 reads CASSSGTSGRAADEQFF. CDR3 coding DNA: TGCGCCAGCAGCTCTGGGACTAGCGGGAGGGCCGCGGATGAGCAGTTCTTC. The rearrangement links TRBV5-1 to TRBJ2-1; 16 bases line up with TRBD2. Germline CDR1 and CDR2: SGHRS and YFSETQ. The CDR3 extends over 17 amino acids. The J segment lost 8 bases and the V segment lost 3 bases, leaving 8 bases of the junction unmatched. The full variable domain, its missing parts supplied by reference TRBV5-1 and TRBJ2-1, is KAGVTQTPRYLIKTRGQQVTLSCSPISGHRSVSWYQQTPGQGLQFLFEYFSETQRNKGNFPGRFSGRQFSNSRSEMNVSTLELGDSALYLCASSSGTSGRAADEQFFGPGTRLTVL.

V usage is TRBV19 and J usage is TRBJ1-5; D is ambiguous. CDR1 and CDR2 from the germline V gene are LNHDA and SQIVND (reference sequence). The CDR3 runs 14 residues. Deletions cut 5 bases from V and 4 bases from J, with 12 bases between. The CDR3 DNA is TGTGCCAGTAGTCCGGTTTCGAGGAATCAGCCCCAGCATTTT. It yields the protein CASSPVSRNQPQHF.

The chain uses TRBV19 and TRBJ2-1; no definite D call. The CDR3 covers 13 residues. Trimming cost V 7 bases and J 0 bases, with 7 bases left between them. The germline CDR1 and CDR2 sequences are LNHDA and SQIVND (reference sequence). In DNA, the CDR3 is TGTGCCAGTACCTCGAGCTCCTACAATGAGCAGTTCTTC. As protein: CASTSSSYNEQFF.

The V and J genes are TRBV25-1 and TRBJ1-6; 7 bases match TRBD1. The CDR3 runs 15 residues. Germline V gene lookup returns CDR1 MGHDK and CDR2 SYGVNS. V trimming: 3 bases; J trimming: 6 bases; junction bases outside the gene matches: 5. CDR3 region: CASSDPTGTNSPLHF. The CDR3 bases are TGTGCCAGCAGTGACCCGACAGGGACTAATTCACCCCTCCACTTT.

The chain uses TRBV4-3 and TRBJ2-1; 13 positions match TRBD2. CDR3 length: 16 residues. V lost 3 bases and J lost 3; bases outside the gene matches: 2. Per germline, CDR1 LGHNA and CDR2 YSLEER. The CDR3 protein is CASSQGLAGSYNEQFF. In DNA form, the CDR3 reads TGCGCCAGCAGCCAGGGACTAGCGGGAAGCTACAATGAGCAGTTCTTC.

The gene calls are TRBV7-9 and TRBJ1-5, with a weak D call TRBD1 (6 bases). The CDR3 length is 16 residues. Trimming took off 4 bases at V and 1 base at J, with 14 bases between the two ends. The germline gives CDR1 SEHNR, CDR2 FQNEAQ (reference sequence). As DNA, the CDR3 is TGTGCCAGCAGCTCCGCAGGGGTCCGGAGCAATCAGCCCCAGCATTTT. Amino acid sequence: CASSSAGVRSNQPQHF. Drawing the rest from reference TRBV7-9 and TRBJ1-5, the complete variable domain is DTGVSQNPRHKITKRGQNVTFRCDPISEHNRLYWYRQTLGQGPEFLTYFQNEAQLEKSRLLSDRFSAERPKGSFSTLEIQRTEQGDSAMYLCASSSAGVRSNQPQHFGDGTRLSIL.

The V and J genes are TRBV5-6 and TRBJ2-7; 9 bases agree with TRBD1. The length of the CDR3 is 14 residues. In germline, CDR1 is SGHDT, CDR2 YYEEEE. V was pared by 3 bases and J by 7 bases, with 8 bases of the junction left unmatched. The CDR3 bases are TGTGCCAGCAGCTCGCCCCGGGACAGGGTAGAGCAGTACTTC. This encodes CASSSPRDRVEQYF.

This sequence joins TRBV5-4 and TRBJ2-5, with 8 nucleotides matching TRBD2. Germline-derived CDR1 and CDR2 are SGHNT and YYREEE (reference sequence). Trimming removed 1 base from V and 7 bases from J; junction bases left unmatched: 12. The CDR3 is 16 residues long. The CDR3 loop reads CASSLYGGASVGTQYF. CDR3 DNA: TGTGCCAGCAGCTTGTACGGGGGGGCCTCTGTTGGGACCCAGTACTTC. Combining the CDR3 with reference TRBV5-4 and TRBJ2-5 gives the whole variable domain ETGVTQSPTHLIKTRGQQVTLRCSSQSGHNTVSWYQQALGQGPQFIFQYYREEENGRGNFPPRFSGLQFPNYSSELNVNALELDDSALYLCASSLYGGASVGTQYFGPGTRLLVL.